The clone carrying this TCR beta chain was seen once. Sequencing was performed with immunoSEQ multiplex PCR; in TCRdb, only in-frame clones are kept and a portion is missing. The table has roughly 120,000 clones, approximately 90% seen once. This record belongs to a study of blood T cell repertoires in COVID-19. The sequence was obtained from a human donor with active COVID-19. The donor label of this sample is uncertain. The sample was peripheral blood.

CDR3 DNA sequence: TGCAGCGGTGCAGGGGGCTTGGCAGATACGCAGTATTTT. This sequence encodes CSGAGGLADTQYF. The chain joins TRBV29-1 to TRBJ2-3; 8 bases are shared with TRBD1. The J segment lost 4 bases and the V segment lost 7 bases, leaving 7 bases of the junction unmatched. The CDR3 length is 13 residues. Germline V CDR1 and CDR2: SQVTM, ANQGSEA.